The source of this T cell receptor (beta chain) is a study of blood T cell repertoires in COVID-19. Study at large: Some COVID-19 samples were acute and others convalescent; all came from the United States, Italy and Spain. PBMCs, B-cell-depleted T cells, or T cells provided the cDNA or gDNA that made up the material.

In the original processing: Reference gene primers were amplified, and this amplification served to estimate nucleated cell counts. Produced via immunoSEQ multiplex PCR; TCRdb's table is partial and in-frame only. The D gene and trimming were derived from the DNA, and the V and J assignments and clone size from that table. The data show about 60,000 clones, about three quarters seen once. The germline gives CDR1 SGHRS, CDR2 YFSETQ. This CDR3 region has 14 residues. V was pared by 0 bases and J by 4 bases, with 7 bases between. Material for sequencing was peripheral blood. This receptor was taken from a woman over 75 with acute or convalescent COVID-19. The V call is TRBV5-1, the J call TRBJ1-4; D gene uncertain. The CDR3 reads CASSLASVNEKLFF. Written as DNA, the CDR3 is TGCGCCAGCAGCTTGGCGTCAGTTAATGAAAAACTGTTTTTT.